This T cell receptor beta chain emerged from a study of OX40 agonist ivuxolimab in advanced cancers. For the study at large: In this trial design, patients received ivuxolimab intravenously at 0.01 to 10 mg/kg every 2 weeks.

Germline loops: CDR1 MNHEY, CDR2 SMNVEV (reference sequence). V lost 2 bases and J lost 7, with 9 bases in between. The CDR3 sequence is 13 residues long. Clones were sequenced by immunoSEQ multiplex PCR, and TCRdb holds only the in-frame ones, with some missing. The sample has 65,000 to 95,000 clones, 80% to 90% seen once; the top ten hold about 0.78%. The count of this clone is one. Its antigen is still unknown. Study-wide results and caveats: At 0.1 to 3.0 mg/kg, CD4+ and CD8+ blood T cells expanded clonally by week 6. In general, CD8+ T cells held more expanded clones than CD4+ did, on average. Researchers did not establish what antigens the expanded peripheral T cells target.

The source material was CD4+ or CD8+ T cells sorted from blood, sampled in a trial of the OX40 agonist ivuxolimab. The sequence was obtained from an adult with an advanced solid tumor such as melanoma, head and neck, liver or kidney cancer. The chain links TRBV27 to TRBJ1-3; D call uncertain. CDR3 protein: CASSLLGTNTIYF. CDR3 coding DNA: TGTGCCAGCAGTTTACTGGGAACCAACACCATATATTTT.